The TCR beta chain described here comes from a study of PD-1 blockade in classical Hodgkin lymphoma. Study findings and constraints: Complete responders started with a diversity level that resembled newly diagnosed patients at baseline. CD4+ TCR diversity climbed significantly by C4D1, unlike CD8+ TCR diversity.

The data were produced by immunoSEQ multiplex PCR, yet TCRdb's version contains in-frame clones alone and is incomplete. Here the sample spans about 37,000 clones, 76% being singletons. On this clone: Its target is unknown.

Every patient had relapsed following autologous stem cell transplantation, and cohorts differed in brentuximab vedotin exposure. The source is a human donor with classical Hodgkin lymphoma. Sequenced here: peripheral blood mononuclear cells (PBMCs), sampled at baseline.

The CDR3 bases are TGTGCCAGCAGCTTAAGAGAAAATGAGCAGTTCTTC. The encoded protein is CASSLRENEQFF. The chain is built from TRBV7-9 and TRBJ2-1; D is unresolved. The V and J ends lost 2 bases and 7 bases respectively, with 6 bases between them. The CDR3 loop spans 12 amino acids. The V gene's germline CDR1 is SEHNR and CDR2 FQNEAQ (reference sequence).